Listed below are T cell receptor beta chains from one sample, sequenced in a study of cytomegalovirus exposure and HLA in healthy donors. TCRdb keeps only in-frame clones here, not all; method: immunoSEQ multiplex PCR. The sample shows approximately 170,000 clones, under 85% of them seen only once. Sequenced: PBMCs. These receptors all come from a young woman in good health and CMV-seropositive. Both conserved end residues are part of each CDR3. D genes are given only for firm matches. Not all rows give a size; the values are once, few, many and, for expanded clones, a class.

>TRBV10-3|NA|NA|TRBJ1-3
TGTGCCATCAGTGAGGTCGGTTACACCATATATTTT
CAISEVGYTIYF
>TRBV11-2|TRBD2|few|TRBJ2-7
TGTGCCAGCAGCTTATCGGGGGTTAGCGGGGGGAACTCCTACGAGCAGTACTTC
CASSLSGVSGGNSYEQYF
>TRBV5-6|TRBD2|NA|TRBJ2-5
TGTGCCAGCAGCTCCCCGGCGGGGGGCCAAGAGACCCAGTACTTC
CASSSPAGGQETQYF
>TRBV6-5|NA|few|TRBJ1-2
TGTGCCAGCCATTGGCGGGGGAATGGCTACACCTTC
CASHWRGNGYTF
>TRBV4-1|NA|NA|TRBJ2-1
TGCGCCAGCAGCCAAGGGGGGGGGCGGAGCTCCTACAATGAGCAGTTCTTC
CASSQGGGRSSYNEQFF
>TRBV6-5|NA|NA|TRBJ2-2
TGTGCCAGCCGGGTTAACACCGGGGAGCTGTTTTTT
CASRVNTGELFF
>TRBV6-1|NA|NA|TRBJ2-3
TGTGCCAGCAGTGATCGACAGGCCTTCACAGGTACGCAGTATTTT
CASSDRQAFTGTQYF
>TRBV4-2|NA|once|TRBJ2-3
TGTGCCAGCAGCCAAGTCGTCCAAACCGGGGGTACGCAGTATTTT
CASSQVVQTGGTQYF
>TRBV5-6|TRBD2|NA|TRBJ2-7
TGTGCCAGCAGCTTGCGAACTAGCGGTTTTTACGAGCAGTACTTC
CASSLRTSGFYEQYF
>TRBV5-1|TRBD2|NA|TRBJ2-4
TGCGCCAGCAGCTTTAGCGGGGGGGACAAAAACATTCAGTACTTC
CASSFSGGDKNIQYF